A selection of T cell receptor beta chains follows, all from one sample in a study of cytomegalovirus exposure and HLA in healthy donors. Measured with immunoSEQ multiplex PCR; TCRdb has only the in-frame clones, and not every one. The repertoire holds approximately 240,000 clones, approximately 82% seen once, with around 0.57% in the top ten. The specimen was PBMCs. All receptors come from a woman in her 40s in good health and CMV-seronegative. Both conserved end residues are part of each CDR3. The D gene is left open where the match is weak. Clone sizes are given selectively: once, few, many, or a class where the clone is expanded.

v_call,clone_size,d_call,j_call,cdr3_nt,cdr3_aa
TRBV6-5,.,.,TRBJ1-5,TGTGCCAGCAGCCCCGCAGGGAACAATCAGCCCCAGCATTTT,CASSPAGNNQPQHF
TRBV7-2,.,TRBD2,TRBJ2-5,TGTGCCAGCATCTCGGGGCGGGGGGATCCCGAAGAGACCCAGTACTTC,CASISGRGDPEETQYF
TRBV5-1,few,TRBD2,TRBJ2-3,TGCGCCAGCAGCACCCGACTAGCGGGGGGGACTAGCACAGATACGCAGTATTTT,CASSTRLAGGTSTDTQYF
TRBV28,.,.,TRBJ2-7,TGTGCCAGCAGTTTAATGGGGAGCTTACTTGCCTACGAGCAGTACTTC,CASSLMGSLLAYEQYF
TRBV28,.,.,TRBJ2-3,TGTGCCAGCACCCCTTCAGGGAACTTAGGGGGCACAGATACGCAGTATTTT,CASTPSGNLGGTDTQYF
TRBV9,.,.,TRBJ1-3,TGTGCCAGCAGCAAGAGGAGGGACTCTGGAAACACCATATATTTT,CASSKRRDSGNTIYF
TRBV7-9,.,.,TRBJ1-2,TGTGCCAGCAGCTTAGATGGGGGCTCTATTGGCTACACCTTC,CASSLDGGSIGYTF
TRBV5-5,few,.,TRBJ1-1,TGTGCCAGCAGCCCAGAAGGGGTCCCTAACACTGAAGCTTTCTTT,CASSPEGVPNTEAFF
TRBV5-1,.,TRBD1,TRBJ2-3,TGCGCCAGCTGTTTTGGACAGGACACAGATACGCAGTATTTT,CASCFGQDTDTQYF
TRBV30,once,TRBD1,TRBJ1-3,TGTGCCTGGAGTCGGGGGACAGGGACAACATCTTTCTCTGGAAACACCATATATTTT,CAWSRGTGTTSFSGNTIYF
TRBV2,.,.,TRBJ1-2,TGTGCCAGCAGGGGACAAGGATGGGTAAACTATGGCTACACCTTC,CASRGQGWVNYGYTF
TRBV9,.,.,TRBJ1-3,TGTGCCAGCAGCGTAGCCTGGGGAGCTGGAAACACCATATATTTT,CASSVAWGAGNTIYF
TRBV4-1,.,TRBD1,TRBJ1-2,TGCGCCAGCAGCCAAGATTACCAGGGGGCGCCTGGCTACACCTTC,CASSQDYQGAPGYTF
TRBV5-1,.,.,TRBJ2-7,TGCGCCAGCAGCTTGGGCAGAAACTACGAGCAGTACTTC,CASSLGRNYEQYF
TRBV7-9,.,.,TRBJ1-6,TGTGCCAGCAGCCGTATAATACAGGATAATTCACCCCTCCACTTT,CASSRIIQDNSPLHF
TRBV11-2,.,TRBD1,TRBJ2-1,TGTGCCAGCAGCCCAGACAGGGTCAATGAGCAGTTCTTC,CASSPDRVNEQFF
TRBV7-3,.,.,TRBJ2-7,TGTGCCACCTACCCGACTATCACCTACGAGCAGTACTTC,CATYPTITYEQYF
TRBV29-1,.,.,TRBJ2-3,TGCAGCGTTGGGATTAGCACCAGCACAGATACGCAGTATTTT,CSVGISTSTDTQYF
TRBV9,.,.,TRBJ1-5,TGTGCCAGCAGCGCCCCAGGGAGGATCAATCAGCCCCAGCATTTT,CASSAPGRINQPQHF
TRBV7-2,.,.,TRBJ2-3,TGTGCCAGCAGCTTAACAGGGTCGATAGGAGATACGCAGTATTTT,CASSLTGSIGDTQYF
TRBV7-2,.,.,TRBJ1-1,TGTGCCAGCAGCAACGACAGGTCTACTGAAGCTTTCTTT,CASSNDRSTEAFF
TRBV6-1,.,.,TRBJ1-2,TGTGCCAGCAGTGAGAGCCTCAACCTGGGCAACTATGGCTACACCTTC,CASSESLNLGNYGYTF
TRBV28,.,.,TRBJ1-2,TGTGCCAGCAGTTTAAACCCCGGGTTGGGCTATGGCTACACCTTC,CASSLNPGLGYGYTF
TRBV5-6,.,.,TRBJ1-5,TGTGCCAGCAGCTTCGGGGGACCTTGGAGCAATCAGCCCCAGCATTTT,CASSFGGPWSNQPQHF
TRBV6-1,.,.,TRBJ1-1,TGTGCCAGCAGTGTTGGACAGAGTGAAGCTTTCTTT,CASSVGQSEAFF
TRBV2,.,TRBD2,TRBJ2-3,TGTGCCTGCGGGGGACTAGCTGCGTCAGATACGCAGTATTTT,CACGGLAASDTQYF